These 18 T cell receptor beta chains originate from one sample sequenced in a study of vaccination and CD4 T cells after COVID-19. No antigen has been identified for these receptors. Treatment of the sample: approximately nine-day PBMC culture with coronavirus spike peptide pools or control peptides (ViraFEST assay). An Oncomine TCR Beta short-read assay was used to sequence the DNA from cultured CD4+ T cells. TCRdb reprocessed the PCR reads with MiXCR, giving one entry per CDR3 protein. The profile shows approximately 13,000 distinct CDR3 sequences, approximately 60% of them singletons. The specimen sequenced was CD4+ T cells from blood, cultured in vitro. Receptors were obtained from a human donor who had recovered from COVID-19.

The chain joins TRBV19 to TRBJ1-2; the D is unclear. The CDR3 runs to 11 residues. Trimming stripped 10 bases from V and 9 bases from J, with 15 bases between. Germline values: CDR1 LNHDA, CDR2 SQIVND (reference sequence). The CDR3 DNA sequence: TGTGCCACCGTTGGGGAGGGCAGCTACACCTTC. It encodes CATVGEGSYTF. The whole variable domain, remainder taken from reference TRBV19 and TRBJ1-2, is DGGITQSPKYLFRKEGQNVTLSCEQNLNHDAMYWYRQDPGQGLRLIYYSQIVNDFQKGDIAEGYSVSREKKESFPLTVTSAQKNPTAFYLCATVGEGSYTFGSGTRLTVV.

In its sample, this clonotype was seen once. The CDR3 is CSARQGGKETQYF. CDR3 DNA: TGCAGTGCTAGACAGGGAGGGAAAGAGACCCAGTACTTC. This chain connects TRBV20-1 to TRBJ2-5; 7 nucleotides align to TRBD2. Unmatched junction bases numbered 3, after V lost 2 bases and J lost 3 bases. CDR1 and CDR2 (germline): DFQATT, SNEGSKA (reference sequence). The CDR3 totals 13 residues.

The genes are TRBV12-1 and TRBJ2-7; the D call TRBD1 from the table was never checked on the DNA. TRBV12-1 is a known pseudogene. This CDR3 is built from 16 residues. The CDR3 reads CASSFDPSGGGYEQYF. CDR3 in DNA: TGTGCCAGCAGCTTTGATCCGTCTGGGGGCGGGTACGAGCAGTACTTC.

This sequence joins TRBV7-2 and TRBJ2-2; TRBD1 or TRBD2 may be the D gene (6 bases each). This CDR3 is built from 15 residues. Trimming took off 6 bases at V and 4 bases at J, with 15 bases between the two ends. Germline V gene data show CDR1 as SGHTA and CDR2 as FQGNSA. The CDR3 bases are TGTGCCAGCAGACAACAGGGACTGGTCACCGGGGAGCTGTTTTTT. It yields the protein CASRQQGLVTGELFF.

This clonotype was picked up one time. This chain links TRBV5-4 with TRBJ2-5; 11 bases align to TRBD1. The CDR3 contains 19 residues. The ends lost 9 bases at V and 5 bases at J; junction bases unmatched: 24. Germline CDR1 SGHNT, CDR2 YYREEE (reference sequence). CDR3 DNA: TGTGCCACCAATTCGGACAGGGGGCGTGGCGGGAGCAAGGGGGAGACCCAGTACTTC. Translating it yields CATNSDRGRGGSKGETQYF.

The chain recombines TRBV20-1 with TRBJ1-1; 7 nucleotides match TRBD1. Germline V gene data show CDR1 as DFQATT and CDR2 as SNEGSKA (reference sequence). CDR3 size: 15 residues. The V and J ends lost 5 bases and 5 bases, in that order; junction bases with no gene match: 14. The CDR3 region is CSAPKPGQPGTEAFF. The CDR3 DNA follows: TGCAGTGCTCCTAAACCGGGACAGCCGGGGACTGAAGCTTTCTTT.

The gene calls are TRBV20-1 and TRBJ2-3; a weak D match, TRBD2 (5 bases). The germline V and J ends were trimmed by 6 bases and 2 bases, with 15 bases remaining between them. Looked up from germline, CDR1 is DFQATT and CDR2 is SNEGSKA (reference sequence). This CDR3 is 14 amino acids long. CDR3 nucleotides: TGCAGTGCAGCGTCTCGGGATCTCACAGATACGCAGTATTTT. Translating it yields CSAASRDLTDTQYF.

The CDR3 DNA reads as TGTGCCAGCAGCTCCTCCCGGGGGTACGAGCAGTACTTC. It is translated as CASSSSRGYEQYF. V is TRBV7-9 and J is TRBJ2-7; the D gene is possibly TRBD2 (6 bases). The CDR3 runs 13 residues. Germline CDR1 reads SEHNR; CDR2 reads FQNEAQ (reference sequence). Trimming removed 4 bases from V and 4 bases from J, with 11 bases in between.

CDR3 sequence reads: CASSYRASGSGWQETQYF. The DNA of the CDR3 is TGTGCCAGCAGCTACCGCGCTAGCGGGAGTGGTTGGCAAGAGACCCAGTACTTC. The rearrangement uses TRBV7-2 and TRBJ2-5, with TRBD2 matching over 10 bases. The CDR3 is made up of 18 amino acids. J gave up 2 bases and V 4 bases, and 13 bases lay outside the gene matches. Germline V gene data show CDR1 as SGHTA and CDR2 as FQGNSA.

This chain uses TRBV6-1 with TRBJ2-5; D is unresolved. The V and J ends lost 3 bases and 4 bases respectively, with 9 bases between them. This CDR3 comprises 13 residues. Germline values: CDR1 MNHNS, CDR2 SASEGT. CDR3 region: CASSDTERETQYF. For the CDR3, the DNA is TGTGCCAGCAGTGACACAGAGCGAGAGACCCAGTACTTC.

The rearrangement uses TRBV6-5 and TRBJ1-4, with a weak D call TRBD1 (5 bases). The V end lost 0 bases, the J end lost 7 bases, and 15 bases lay between the germline ends. This CDR3 contains 16 residues. Germline loops: CDR1 MNHEY, CDR2 SVGAGI. CDR3 loop: CASSYSGRGWGEKLFF. CDR3 DNA: TGTGCCAGCAGTTACTCGGGGCGGGGCTGGGGTGAAAAACTGTTTTTT.

This chain uses TRBV11-3 with TRBJ2-1, with D unclear. V was trimmed by 2 bases and J by 0 bases, leaving 2 bases between them. CDR3 size: 13 residues. CDR1 and CDR2 (germline): SGHNT, YENEEA. The CDR3: CASSLNSYNEQFF. CDR3 in DNA: TGTGCCAGCAGCTTAAACTCCTACAATGAGCAGTTCTTC.

V gene TRBV5-1 combines with J gene TRBJ2-5; D is uncertain. The length of the CDR3 is 14 residues. Germline CDR1 and CDR2: SGHRS and YFSETQ. Trimming took off 3 bases at V and 1 base at J, with 10 bases between the two ends. The CDR3 region is CASSSGSGQETQYF. The CDR3 DNA follows: TGCGCCAGCAGCTCCGGATCTGGCCAAGAGACCCAGTACTTC.

This clonotype has just a few counts. This chain uses TRBV7-2 with TRBJ2-2, with no clear D. Germline CDR1 and CDR2: SGHTA and FQGNSA. The CDR3 is 14 amino acids. The V gene lost 3 bases and the J gene lost 7 bases, with 12 bases spanning the gap. DNA of the CDR3: TGTGCCAGCAGCTTTAGTCTTGGATACGGGGAGCTGTTTTTT. This translates into CASSFSLGYGELFF.

The V and J genes are TRBV2 and TRBJ1-5; no clear D gene. V shed 5 bases and J shed 0 bases, with 5 bases lying between them. CDR3 length equals 13 residues. Germline V gene sequence: CDR1 SNHLY, CDR2 FYNNEI. CDR3 in amino acids: CASSQDSNQPQHF. DNA for the CDR3: TGTGCCAGCAGTCAAGATAGCAATCAGCCCCAGCATTTT.

The J gene is TRBJ2-5, the V gene TRBV5-4; 7 bases fit TRBD1. With V trimmed by 5 bases and J by 1 base, 8 bases remained unmatched. The CDR3 has 15 amino acids. Germline V gives CDR1 SGHNT, CDR2 YYREEE (reference sequence). The CDR3 nucleotides are TGTGCCAGCAGTTCAGCCGACAGGGTCCAAGAGACCCAGTACTTC. Protein sequence: CASSSADRVQETQYF.

This clonotype came up once. The CDR3 region has the DNA TGCAGTGCTAGACTAGAATACGAGCAGTACTTC. It is translated as CSARLEYEQYF. V usage is TRBV20-1 and J usage is TRBJ2-7; D remains unclear. V gave up 2 bases and J gave up 4 bases, with 6 bases separating them. CDR1 and CDR2 (germline): DFQATT, SNEGSKA (reference sequence). The CDR3 length is 11 residues.

V is TRBV29-1 and J is TRBJ2-3; a weak D match, TRBD1 (6 bases). Trimming pared 6 bases from V and 4 bases from J, leaving 17 bases between. Germline assignment: CDR1 SQVTM and CDR2 ANQGSEA. The CDR3 length is 14 residues. This CDR3 reads CSVDGLPGADTQYF. CDR3 DNA: TGCAGCGTGGATGGGCTCCCAGGGGCAGATACGCAGTATTTT.